These 32 T cell receptor beta chains originate from one sample sequenced in a study of cytomegalovirus exposure and HLA in healthy donors. Use of 60 Vbeta and 13 Jbeta primers characterized the PCR. Using immunoSEQ multiplex PCR, the repertoire was profiled, and TCRdb retains in-frame clones only, with some absent. The table shows 75,000 to 90,000 clones, with 70% to 85% occurring only once. The source material was PBMCs. The receptors here all came from a human donor in good health.

This chain joins TRBV9 and TRBJ2-3; 10 bases match TRBD2. The CDR3 spans 16 residues. The ends lost 0 bases at V and 5 bases at J; junction bases unmatched: 6. The V gene's germline CDR1 is SGDLS and CDR2 YYNGEE. As DNA, the CDR3 is TGTGCCAGCAGCGTAGCAAGCGGGGGGGCCGGAGATACGCAGTATTTT. Residues: CASSVASGGAGDTQYF.

J is TRBJ2-1 and V is TRBV30, with D uncertain. This CDR3 is built from 12 residues. Germline lookup yields CDR1 GTSNPN and CDR2 SVGIG (reference sequence). V lost 5 bases and J 0 bases, leaving 5 bases between the germline ends. This CDR3 is CAWSISYNEQFF. The CDR3 bases are TGTGCCTGGTCTATCTCCTACAATGAGCAGTTCTTC.

The chain carries TRBV5-1 and TRBJ1-2, with TRBD1 as a possible D gene (6 bases). V was shortened by 4 bases and J by 5 bases, with 18 bases between the two germline ends. The germline gives CDR1 SGHRS, CDR2 YFSETQ. The CDR3 covers 15 residues. Here the CDR3 reads CASSRDNGLGYGYTF. The CDR3 bases are TGCGCCAGCAGCCGGGACAACGGACTCGGATATGGCTACACCTTC.

The chain joins TRBV7-9 to TRBJ1-1; D remains unclear. Germline V gene sequence: CDR1 SEHNR, CDR2 FQNEAQ (reference sequence). Trimming shortened V by 3 bases and J by 7 bases, and 6 bases separated the two germline ends. The CDR3 sequence is 11 residues long. The CDR3, as DNA: TGTGCCAGCAGCTTGTTGAGTGAAGCTTTCTTT. It codes for CASSLLSEAFF.

This clone has a handful of counts. This rearrangement joins TRBV6-5 to TRBJ2-7, with D tentatively TRBD2 (6 bases). Germline lookup yields CDR1 MNHEY and CDR2 SVGAGI. V gave up 6 bases and J gave up 2 bases, with 11 bases separating them. The CDR3 runs to 13 residues. The CDR3 protein is CASRRGATYEQYF. DNA of the CDR3: TGTGCCAGCAGGCGGGGTGCCACCTACGAGCAGTACTTC.

The rearrangement joins TRBV6-5 to TRBJ2-2; D is undetermined. With 0 bases removed from V and 6 bases from J, the gap between germline ends came to 5 bases. CDR1 and CDR2 (germline): MNHEY, SVGAGI. The CDR3 runs to 13 residues. CDR3 nucleotide sequence: TGTGCCAGCAGTTACTCCCAGGCCGGGGAGCTGTTTTTT. Its translation: CASSYSQAGELFF.

DNA for the CDR3: TGTGCCAGCTCACCTCTTGGGGCGAAATCTGGAAACACCATATATTTT. The encoded protein is CASSPLGAKSGNTIYF. This chain uses TRBV18 with TRBJ1-3; D may be TRBD1 (5 bases). Trimming pared 3 bases from V and 1 base from J, leaving 13 bases between. The CDR3 covers 16 residues. In germline, CDR1 is KGHSH, CDR2 LQKENI.

This chain links TRBV18 with TRBJ2-3; maybe TRBD2 (5 bases). The V end was cut by 2 bases, the J end by 1 base, with 13 bases between. The CDR3 totals 16 residues. The V gene's germline CDR1 is KGHSH and CDR2 LQKENI. Written as DNA, the CDR3 is TGTGCCAGCTCACCAAGACCTCCCGGGGGCACAGATACGCAGTATTTT. Its protein is CASSPRPPGGTDTQYF.

The chain employs TRBV15 and TRBJ1-5, with TRBD1 matching 11 bases. V shed 3 bases and J 6 bases; nucleotides not matched to a gene: 4. CDR1 and CDR2 (germline): LNHNV, YYDKDF (reference sequence). The CDR3 totals 15 residues. The CDR3 bases are TGTGCCACCAGCAGGCCAGGGACAGGGGGTCAGCCCCAGCATTTT. It specifies CATSRPGTGGQPQHF. Based on the CDR3 plus reference TRBV15 and TRBJ1-5, the full variable domain is DAMVIQNPRYQVTQFGKPVTLSCSQTLNHNVMYWYQQKSSQAPKLLFHYYDKDFNNEADTPDNFQSRRPNTSFCFLDIRSPGLGDTAMYLCATSRPGTGGQPQHFGDGTRLSIL.

This clone was recorded a few times. The chain joins TRBV6-5 to TRBJ1-1; D call uncertain. With 2 bases removed from V and 1 base from J, the gap between germline ends came to 5 bases. This CDR3 comprises 13 residues. The V gene's germline CDR1 is MNHEY and CDR2 SVGAGI. The CDR3 region has the DNA TGTGCCAGCAGTTACGCCGGGAACACTGAAGCTTTCTTT. Protein product: CASSYAGNTEAFF.

The gene calls are TRBV6-5 and TRBJ1-1; no definite D call. Germline V gene data show CDR1 as MNHEY and CDR2 as SVGAGI. The length of the CDR3 is 16 residues. The ends were cut back, 4 bases at V and 4 bases at J, with 19 bases in the middle. CDR3 DNA sequence: TGTGCCAGCAGTTTTGACGGTCTAGCGCACCGCACTGAAGCTTTCTTT. Translating it yields CASSFDGLAHRTEAFF.

The chain employs TRBV29-1 and TRBJ1-2; 7 bases fit TRBD1. J lost 6 bases, V lost 5 bases, and 9 bases had no gene match. This CDR3 is 13 amino acids long. CDR1 SQVTM and CDR2 ANQGSEA come from the germline V gene. The CDR3 region has the DNA TGCAGCGTTCGCCCACAGGGGAACCATGGCTACACCTTC. It encodes CSVRPQGNHGYTF.

The gene calls are TRBV11-2 and TRBJ2-7; TRBD2 agrees at 8 bases. The V gene end was trimmed by 0 bases and the J gene end by 7 bases; junction bases not matched to a gene: 5. Germline CDR1 is SGHAT and CDR2 is FQNNGV. The length of the CDR3 is 14 residues. CDR3 protein: CASSLETGGPEQYF. CDR3 DNA sequence: TGTGCCAGCAGCTTAGAAACGGGGGGGCCGGAGCAGTACTTC.

The chain employs TRBV6-5 and TRBJ1-2, with TRBD1 as a possible D gene (5 bases). CDR1 is MNHEY and CDR2 is SVGAGI in the germline V gene. The CDR3 consists of 15 residues. V shed 8 bases and J shed 3 bases, with 19 bases lying between them. DNA of the CDR3: TGTGCCAGCTTTAACGCGGGGGAAGCGGACTATGGCTACACCTTC. As protein: CASFNAGEADYGYTF.

This chain uses TRBV2 with TRBJ1-1; D perhaps matches TRBD1 (5 bases). This CDR3 is 15 amino acids long. From germline, CDR1 is SNHLY and CDR2 FYNNEI. The ends were cut back, 8 bases at V and 0 bases at J, with 16 bases in the middle. CDR3 protein: CASRGGYGMNTEAFF. The CDR3 DNA follows: TGTGCCAGCCGGGGGGGGTACGGAATGAACACTGAAGCTTTCTTT. The variable domain in full, with the rest retrieved from reference TRBV2 and TRBJ1-1, is EPEVTQTPSHQVTQMGQEVILRCVPISNHLYFYWYRQILGQKVEFLVSFYNNEISEKSEIFDDQFSVERPDGSNFTLKIRSTKLEDSAMYFCASRGGYGMNTEAFFGQGTRLTVV.

The chain carries TRBV15 and TRBJ2-7, with 8 positions matching TRBD2. After removal of 1 base from V and 3 bases from J, the junction contained 2 bases not matched to a gene. The CDR3 is made up of 14 amino acids. Per the germline V gene, CDR1 is LNHNV and CDR2 is YYDKDF (reference sequence). CDR3 DNA: TGTGCCACCAGCAGAGCGGGGGGGGGCTACGAGCAGTACTTC. It is translated as CATSRAGGGYEQYF.

V is TRBV27 and J is TRBJ1-4; 12 nucleotides agree with TRBD1. The J segment lost 7 bases and the V segment lost 6 bases, leaving 6 bases of the junction unmatched. Germline V gives CDR1 MNHEY, CDR2 SMNVEV (reference sequence). This CDR3 region has 15 residues. The CDR3 nucleotides read TGTGCCAGCAGGGGGACAGGGGGCCCAAGTGAAAAACTGTTTTTT. This sequence encodes CASRGTGGPSEKLFF.

The V and J genes are TRBV7-8 and TRBJ2-7; possible D gene TRBD1, 5 bases. The germline V gene encodes CDR1 SGHVS and CDR2 FQNEAQ. This CDR3 is built from 14 residues. V lost 6 bases, J lost 0 bases, and 12 bases lay in between. This CDR3 is CASSSQVPSYEQYF. CDR3 coding DNA: TGTGCCAGCAGTTCACAGGTTCCCTCCTACGAGCAGTACTTC. Full variable domain (missing parts from reference TRBV7-8 and TRBJ2-7): GAGVSQSPRYKVAKRGQDVALRCDPISGHVSLFWYQQALGQGPEFLTYFQNEAQLDKSGLPSDRFFAERPEGSVSTLKIQRTQQEDSAVYLCASSSQVPSYEQYFGPGTRLTVT.

CDR3 nucleotides: TGTGCCAGCAGCTCGCAGGGGATGAATGAAGCTTTCTTT. Translated: CASSSQGMNEAFF. The chain uses TRBV11-2 and TRBJ1-1, with a weak D call TRBD1 (6 bases). Trimming took off 4 bases at V and 7 bases at J, with 13 bases between the two ends. This CDR3 has 13 amino acids. The germline CDR1 and CDR2 sequences are SGHAT and FQNNGV.

This chain links TRBV6-5 with TRBJ1-1, with unresolved D. Germline CDR1 is MNHEY and CDR2 is SVGAGI. Trimming took 2 bases from V and 4 from J, leaving 11 bases between them. The CDR3 is 14 amino acids. CDR3 region: CASSYTSRSTEAFF. The CDR3 region has the DNA TGTGCCAGCAGTTACACCTCTAGGTCCACTGAAGCTTTCTTT.

This clone has ten or more counts. Other nucleotide sequences in the sample specify the same CDR3. The J gene is TRBJ1-3, the V gene TRBV6-5; D is ambiguous. The CDR3 has 14 residues. Germline CDR1 is MNHEY and CDR2 is SVGAGI. Between the trimmed V and J ends, which lost 5 bases and 7 bases, there was a span of 15 bases. The DNA of the CDR3 is TGTGCCAGCAGTCTACTAGGGTTGGGGAACACCATATATTTT. The encoded protein is CASSLLGLGNTIYF.

This clone appeared once. The V call is TRBV6-1, the J call TRBJ1-6, with D unresolved. Germline V gives CDR1 MNHNS, CDR2 SASEGT. The V end lost 7 bases, the J end lost 10 bases, and 20 bases lay between the germline ends. The length of the CDR3 is 15 residues. The CDR3 region is CASTPFLGGGSPLHF. The CDR3 coding sequence is TGTGCCAGCACCCCCTTTTTGGGAGGTGGGTCACCCCTCCACTTT.

The chain carries TRBV5-6 and TRBJ1-1, with TRBD1 identical over 8 bases. V was pared by 4 bases and J by 5 bases, with 7 bases of the junction left unmatched. Per germline, CDR1 SGHDT and CDR2 YYEEEE. The CDR3 extends over 14 amino acids. The CDR3 sequence is CASSLGTGGTEAFF. The CDR3, as DNA: TGTGCCAGCAGCCTCGGGACAGGAGGGACTGAAGCTTTCTTT.

This rearrangement joins TRBV5-6 to TRBJ1-5; D is unclear. V was pared by 4 bases and J by 12 bases, with 23 bases between. The CDR3 has 15 amino acids. The germline gives CDR1 SGHDT, CDR2 YYEEEE. The DNA of the CDR3 is TGTGCCAGCAGCCTAGGCCCGGGTCCATGGTCGGACCAGCATTTT. This encodes CASSLGPGPWSDQHF.

This clone was recorded only once. The genes are TRBV4-2 and TRBJ2-3, with TRBD2 matching over 11 bases. The CDR3 spans 15 residues. Germline lookup yields CDR1 LGHNA and CDR2 YNFKEQ. With V trimmed by 4 bases and J by 3 bases, 3 bases remained unmatched. CDR3 in amino acids: CASSPRLAGTDTQYF. As DNA, the CDR3 is TGTGCCAGCAGCCCCAGACTAGCGGGGACAGATACGCAGTATTTT.

V usage is TRBV12-5 and J usage is TRBJ1-5, with D hard to call. The germline gives CDR1 LGHNT, CDR2 FRNRAP. This CDR3 has 17 residues. Trimming stripped 1 base from V and 3 bases from J, with 16 bases between. Here the CDR3 reads CASGLDLGGLINQPQHF. In DNA form, the CDR3 reads TGTGCTAGTGGTTTGGATCTCGGAGGGCTGATCAATCAGCCCCAGCATTTT.

CDR3 loop: CASSSRQQNTEAFF. DNA for the CDR3: TGTGCCAGCAGCTCCCGACAGCAGAACACTGAAGCTTTCTTT. The chain combines TRBV2 with TRBJ1-1, with D tentatively TRBD1 (5 bases). Germline V lookup: CDR1 SNHLY, CDR2 FYNNEI. This CDR3 region has 14 residues. The V end was cut by 6 bases, the J end by 1 base, with 12 bases between.

The V and J genes are TRBV4-1 and TRBJ1-5; D gene ambiguous. CDR3 size: 16 residues. Trimming took 5 bases from V and 2 from J, leaving 16 bases between them. Germline loops: CDR1 MGHRA, CDR2 YSYEKL. The CDR3 DNA is TGCGCCAGCAGCGCCCCCGGGTCTTCTGGCAATCAGCCCCAGCATTTT. This gives the protein CASSAPGSSGNQPQHF.

The J gene is TRBJ2-7, the V gene TRBV12-2; the D call of TRBD1 is as the table states it, not checked on the DNA. TRBV12-2 is described as a pseudogene. The CDR3 spans 15 residues. For the CDR3, the DNA is TGTGCAAGTCGCTTCGCGACAGGGGTGCCCTACGAGCAGTACTTC. It codes for CASRFATGVPYEQYF.

The V and J genes are TRBV7-2 and TRBJ1-1; tentative D call: TRBD1 (5 bases). CDR1 is SGHTA and CDR2 is FQGNSA in the germline V gene. The CDR3 consists of 14 residues. V shed 2 bases and J shed 3 bases, with 10 bases lying between them. CDR3 sequence: CASSLKGVYTEAFF. CDR3 nucleotides: TGTGCCAGCAGCTTAAAAGGGGTATACACTGAAGCTTTCTTT.

The chain employs TRBV29-1 and TRBJ2-3, with 7 bases aligning to TRBD1. TRBJ2-1 explains the end of the DNA better; the J call may be wrong. The CDR3 covers 14 residues. The germline gives CDR1 SQVTM, CDR2 ANQGSEA. The CDR3 region has the DNA TGCAGCGTTGGGACAGGCCTATCCTACAATGAGCAGTTCTTC. Residues: CSVGTGLSYNEQFF.

The V call is TRBV13, the J call TRBJ1-2, with D perhaps TRBD1 (6 bases). Trimming left V 3 bases short and J 8 bases short, with 16 bases between. CDR1 and CDR2 from the germline V gene are PRHDT and FYEKMQ (reference sequence). This CDR3 comprises 14 residues. CDR3 nucleotides: TGTGCCAGCAGCTTGGGGGCCGGGGCAGGGGGCTACACCTTC. This gives the protein CASSLGAGAGGYTF. The full variable domain, in which reference TRBV13 and TRBJ1-2 provide the parts outside the CDR3, is AAGVIQSPRHLIKEKRETATLKCYPIPRHDTVYWYQQGPGQDPQFLISFYEKMQSDKGSIPDRFSAQQFSDYHSELNMSSLELGDSALYFCASSLGAGAGGYTFGSGTRLTVV.